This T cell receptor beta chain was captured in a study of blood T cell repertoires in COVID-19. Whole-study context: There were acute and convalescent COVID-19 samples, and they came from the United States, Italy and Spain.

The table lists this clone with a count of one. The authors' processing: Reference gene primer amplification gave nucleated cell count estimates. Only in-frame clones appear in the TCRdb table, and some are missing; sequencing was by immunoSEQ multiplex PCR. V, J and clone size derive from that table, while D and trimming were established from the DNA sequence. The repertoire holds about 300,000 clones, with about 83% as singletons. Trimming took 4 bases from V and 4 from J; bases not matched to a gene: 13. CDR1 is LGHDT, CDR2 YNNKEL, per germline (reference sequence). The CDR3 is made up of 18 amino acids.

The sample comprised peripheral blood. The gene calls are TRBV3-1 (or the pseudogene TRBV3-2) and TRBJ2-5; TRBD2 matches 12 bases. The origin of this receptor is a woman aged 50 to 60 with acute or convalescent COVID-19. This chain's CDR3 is CASSLTSGSTGGGETQYF. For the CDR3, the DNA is TGTGCCAGCAGCCTGACTAGCGGGAGTACGGGTGGGGGAGAGACCCAGTACTTC.